This is a list of T cell receptor beta chains from one sample in a study of cytomegalovirus exposure and HLA in healthy donors. Generated by immunoSEQ multiplex PCR, the TCRdb table keeps only in-frame clones and is missing some. The table shows some 120,000 clones, with around 80% occurring only once. Sequenced input: PBMCs. The source is a man aged 50 to 59 in good health and CMV-seronegative. Both conserved end residues are part of each CDR3. The D gene is left open where the match is weak. Some rows mark clone size as missing; the rest say once, few, many or name a class of expanded clone.

>-|TRBV28|TRBJ1-1|few
TGTGCCAGCATTAAGGCGGGGCTATTGAACACTGAAGCTTTCTTT
CASIKAGLLNTEAFF
>TRBD1|TRBV7-8|TRBJ2-5|few
TGTGCCAGCAGGGGGCCGGGGACAGGAGCCCAAGAGACCCAGTACTTC
CASRGPGTGAQETQYF
>-|TRBV7-2|TRBJ2-3|-
TGTGCCAGCAGCTTCGGAGTGGAAGTGGCAGATACGCAGTATTTT
CASSFGVEVADTQYF
>-|TRBV2|TRBJ1-1|-
TGTGCCAGCAGTGAAAGTCAGGGGCGCTTCACTGAAGCTTTCTTT
CASSESQGRFTEAFF
>TRBD2|TRBV10-2|TRBJ2-7|few
TGCGCCAGCAGGAGGGGAACTAGCGGGGCCTACGAGCAGTACTTC
CASRRGTSGAYEQYF
>TRBD2|TRBV28|TRBJ2-7|-
TGTGCCATCGGGGAGGGTACCAGTGTCGTCTACGAGCAGTACTTC
CAIGEGTSVVYEQYF
>-|TRBV6-4|TRBJ2-3|-
TGTGCCAGCAGTGTCAGGGAGGGCACAGATACGCAGTATTTT
CASSVREGTDTQYF
>-|TRBV6-5|TRBJ2-1|-
TGTGCCAGCAGCCCGGGGTACGAGGCCAATGAGCAGTTCTTC
CASSPGYEANEQFF
>-|TRBV20-1|TRBJ2-1|-
TGCAGTGCTAGGGGGGCGGGTGAGCAGTTCTTC
CSARGAGEQFF
>TRBD1|TRBV5-4|TRBJ2-7|-
TGTGCCAGCAGCTCCTCACAAACAGGGGGCGAGCAGTACTTC
CASSSSQTGGEQYF
>TRBD1|TRBV27|TRBJ1-2|-
TGTGCCAGCAGTTTATCTTCCAGGGGGAGATATGGCTACACCTTC
CASSLSSRGRYGYTF
>TRBD2|TRBV4-2|TRBJ2-3|-
TGTGCCAGCAGCCAAGAGACCGGGACTAGCGGGAGGGATACGCAGTATTTT
CASSQETGTSGRDTQYF
>TRBD1|TRBV29-1|TRBJ1-1|-
TGCAGCGGGGGACAGGTTACGCCTCGCACTGAAGCTTTCTTT
CSGGQVTPRTEAFF
>-|TRBV9|TRBJ2-7|-
TGTGCCAGCAGCGTAGCAACTAACTACGAGCAGTACTTC
CASSVATNYEQYF
>TRBD1|TRBV2|TRBJ2-2|-
TGTGCCAGCAGACCCGACAGGGCTACCGGGGAGCTGTTTTTT
CASRPDRATGELFF
>-|TRBV14|TRBJ2-2|-
TGTGCCAGCAGCCAAGCGCGCGTCTCGAACACCGGGGAGCTGTTTTTT
CASSQARVSNTGELFF
>-|TRBV27|TRBJ2-3|-
TGTGCCAGCAGTTCCGGTGGCACCTTTCCCGGGGGAGGAACGCAGTATTTT
CASSSGGTFPGGGTQYF
>-|TRBV7-2|TRBJ1-5|-
TGTGCCAGCAGCCTCTGGAGGTCTGGCAATCAGCCCCAGCATTTT
CASSLWRSGNQPQHF
>-|TRBV28|TRBJ1-1|once
TGTGCCACTACCTTGCGGCCACAGGGACGGGAAGCTTTCTTT
CATTLRPQGREAFF
>TRBD2|TRBV4-2|TRBJ2-2|-
TGTGCCAGCAGCCATCCCCCGGGACTAGCGGGAGGAAAGACCGGGGAGCTGTTTTTT
CASSHPPGLAGGKTGELFF
>-|TRBV7-6|TRBJ2-7|-
TGTGCCAGCAGCTTCGCTAGCGACGACGAGCAGTACTTC
CASSFASDDEQYF
>-|TRBV29-1|TRBJ1-2|once
TGCAGCGTTGAAGGAATCGAGTTTGGCTATGGCTACACCTTC
CSVEGIEFGYGYTF
>-|TRBV10-3|TRBJ1-1|-
TGTGCCATCAGTGAGACGACAGAGAACACTGAAGCTTTCTTT
CAISETTENTEAFF
>TRBD1|TRBV6-5|TRBJ1-4|-
TGTGCCAGCAGTTACTCCGTGACAGGGGCGGGAAAACTGTTTTTT
CASSYSVTGAGKLFF
>-|TRBV4-1|TRBJ2-1|-
TGCGCCAGCAGAGGACTAAGTGAGCAGTTCTTC
CASRGLSEQFF
>TRBD1|TRBV5-6|TRBJ2-1|-
TGTGCCAGCAGCTTGGTGGGGACAGTATACAATGAGCAGTTCTTC
CASSLVGTVYNEQFF
>-|TRBV5-4|TRBJ2-3|-
TGTGCCAGCAGCTTGTCGGATACGCAGTATTTT
CASSLSDTQYF
>TRBD1|TRBV7-9|TRBJ2-7|few
TGTGCCAGCAGCTCCTCCTCAGGGGGCGGACAGTACTTC
CASSSSSGGGQYF
>-|TRBV5-4|TRBJ2-2|-
TGTGCCAGCAGCTTACTCTCCGGGGGAAACACCGGGGAGCTGTTTTTT
CASSLLSGGNTGELFF
>-|TRBV5-4|TRBJ2-7|-
TGTGCCAGCAGCTTGGCGGAGATCCCCTACGAGCAGTACTTC
CASSLAEIPYEQYF
>-|TRBV5-1|TRBJ2-2|-
TGCGCCAGCAGCCCCCCGAGGGACGGGGAGCTGTTTTTT
CASSPPRDGELFF
>TRBD1|TRBV29-1|TRBJ2-7|-
TGCAGCGTTGAGGGACAGGAAGACTACGAGCAGTACTTC
CSVEGQEDYEQYF
>TRBD2|TRBV9|TRBJ2-1|-
TGTGCCAGCAGCGTAAGCGGGGGGGCGAATGAGCAGTTCTTC
CASSVSGGANEQFF
>-|TRBV6-5|TRBJ1-1|-
TGTGCCAGCAGGCCCGCAGGGGCCGACACTGAAGCTTTCTTT
CASRPAGADTEAFF
>-|TRBV6-1|TRBJ2-3|-
TGTGCCAGCAGTTCTAGGGGGTTTTCAGAAGATACGCAGTATTTT
CASSSRGFSEDTQYF
>-|TRBV5-1|TRBJ2-5|-
TGCGCCAGCATCCAGCGGGCCATTATTAAAGAGACCCAGTACTTC
CASIQRAIIKETQYF
>TRBD1|TRBV7-9|TRBJ1-1|few
TGTGCCAGCAGCTCACAGGGGACAAATCTCGCTTTCTTT
CASSSQGTNLAFF
>-|TRBV7-9|TRBJ1-4|-
TGTGCCAGCAGCCTCGGAACGGGTAATGAAAAACTGTTTTTT
CASSLGTGNEKLFF
>TRBD2|TRBV5-4|TRBJ2-5|-
TGTGCCAGCAGCTTGGAAGCGGGGGGACAAGAGACCCAGTACTTC
CASSLEAGGQETQYF
>-|TRBV5-6|TRBJ1-2|few
TGTGCCAGCAGCTTTCCAGGGAAGGGCTACACCTTC
CASSFPGKGYTF
>-|TRBV25-1|TRBJ1-2|-
TGTGCCAGCAGTCCCCGCCGGGGTAACTATGGCTACACCTTC
CASSPRRGNYGYTF
>-|TRBV28|TRBJ1-4|-
TGTGCCATCTCGAATGGGCACTTTAATGAAAAACTGTTTTTT
CAISNGHFNEKLFF
>-|TRBV7-9|TRBJ2-7|few
TGTGCCAGCAGGCCGCATCTAGGGGACGAGCAGTACTTC
CASRPHLGDEQYF
>-|TRBV10-3|TRBJ1-5|-
TGTGCCATCAGTGAGCCGGAGAGGGAGCCCCAGCATTTT
CAISEPEREPQHF
>TRBD1|TRBV5-1|TRBJ2-7|-
TGCGCCAGCAGCTCGGGACAGGGCCGCTCCTACGAGCAGTACTTC
CASSSGQGRSYEQYF
>-|TRBV27|TRBJ2-5|-
TGTGCCAGCAGTCCCTGGGGAGAATTCCAAGAGACCCAGTACTTC
CASSPWGEFQETQYF
>TRBD1|TRBV4-3|TRBJ2-3|-
TGCGCCAGCAGCCAAGGGGACAGGGGCACAGATACGCAGTATTTT
CASSQGDRGTDTQYF